This TCR beta chain is from a study of OX40 agonist ivuxolimab in advanced cancers. Sequencing used immunoSEQ multiplex PCR; TCRdb keeps in-frame clones, though not all of them. The table lists roughly 25,000 clones, just under 75% of them singletons. Germline CDR1 and CDR2: LGHNT and FRNRAP. The CDR3 contains 15 residues. V lost 0 bases to trimming and J lost 3 bases, with 11 bases between them. V and J are TRBV12-5 and TRBJ1-1, with D perhaps TRBD1 (6 bases). The sequence derives from an adult with an advanced solid tumor such as melanoma, head and neck, liver or kidney cancer. Sequenced material: CD4+ or CD8+ T cells sorted from blood, taken in a trial of the OX40 agonist ivuxolimab. DNA of the CDR3: TGTGCTAGTGGTTTGGTACAGGGAGGGTACACTGAAGCTTTCTTT. This gives the protein CASGLVQGGYTEAFF.